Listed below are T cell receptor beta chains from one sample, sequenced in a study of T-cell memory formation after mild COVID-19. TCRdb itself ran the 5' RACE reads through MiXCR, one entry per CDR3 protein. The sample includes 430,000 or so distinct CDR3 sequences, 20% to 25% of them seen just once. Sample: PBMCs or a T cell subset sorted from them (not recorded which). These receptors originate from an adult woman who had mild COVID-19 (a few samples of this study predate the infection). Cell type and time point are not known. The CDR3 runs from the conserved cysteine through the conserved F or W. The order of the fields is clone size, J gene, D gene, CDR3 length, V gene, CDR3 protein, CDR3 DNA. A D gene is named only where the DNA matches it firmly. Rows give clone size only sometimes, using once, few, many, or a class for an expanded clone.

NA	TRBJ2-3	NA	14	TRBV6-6	CASSLRTNTDTQYF	TGTGCCAGCAGTTTACGGACTAACACAGATACGCAGTATTTT
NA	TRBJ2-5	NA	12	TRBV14	CASSQDEETQYF	TGTGCCAGCAGCCAAGATGAAGAGACCCAGTACTTC
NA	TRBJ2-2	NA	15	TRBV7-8	CASSVLGGNTGELFF	TGTGCCAGCAGCGTCTTAGGGGGGAACACCGGGGAGCTGTTTTTT
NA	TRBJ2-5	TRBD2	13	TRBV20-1	CSAGWTARAGGYF	TGCAGTGCTGGATGGACGGCCCGAGCGGGGGGGTACTTC
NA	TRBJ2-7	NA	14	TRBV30	CAWRRGGLSYEQYF	TGTGCCTGGAGGCGCGGGGGCCTCTCCTACGAGCAGTACTTC
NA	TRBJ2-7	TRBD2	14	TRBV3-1	CASSQVLAAYEQYF	TGTGCCAGCAGCCAAGTACTAGCGGCCTACGAGCAGTACTTC
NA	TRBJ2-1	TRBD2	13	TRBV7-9	CASPGLGFNEQFF	TGTGCCAGCCCGGGACTAGGGTTCAATGAGCAGTTCTTC
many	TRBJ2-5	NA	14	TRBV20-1	CSASPASAVETQYF	TGCAGTGCTAGCCCGGCTAGCGCGGTGGAGACCCAGTACTTC
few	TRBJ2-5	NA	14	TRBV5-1	CASSVQPGQETQYF	TGCGCCAGCAGCGTCCAGCCGGGACAAGAGACCCAGTACTTC
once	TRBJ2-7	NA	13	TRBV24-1	CATSARASSEQYF	TGTGCCACCAGTGCCCGAGCCAGTAGCGAGCAGTACTTC
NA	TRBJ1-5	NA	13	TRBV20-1	CSAIQGINQPQHF	TGCAGTGCCATACAGGGCATCAATCAGCCCCAGCATTTT
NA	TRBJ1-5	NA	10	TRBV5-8	CASSPLPQHF	TGTGCCAGCAGCCCCCTGCCCCAGCATTTT
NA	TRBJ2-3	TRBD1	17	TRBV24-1	CATSDGPGQGARDTQYF	TGTGCCACCAGTGACGGCCCCGGACAGGGGGCGAGAGATACGCAGTATTTT
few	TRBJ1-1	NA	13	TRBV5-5	CASSPQGRSWAFF	TGTGCCAGCAGCCCGCAGGGGAGATCGTGGGCTTTCTTT
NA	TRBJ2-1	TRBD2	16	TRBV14	CASSLVWGGIYNEQFF	TGTGCCAGCAGCCTTGTTTGGGGGGGAATCTACAATGAGCAGTTCTTC
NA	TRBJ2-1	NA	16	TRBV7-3	CASSKQGTSSYNEQFF	TGTGCCAGCAGCAAGCAAGGGACTTCCTCTTACAATGAGCAGTTCTTC
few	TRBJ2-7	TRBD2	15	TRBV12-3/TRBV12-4	CASSPDGTRIYEQYF	TGTGCCAGCAGTCCAGACGGGACTAGGATCTACGAGCAGTACTTC
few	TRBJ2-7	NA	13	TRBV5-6	CASSLTTDYEQYF	TGTGCCAGCAGCTTGACGACAGACTACGAGCAGTACTTC
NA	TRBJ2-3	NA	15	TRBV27	CASIPWGSRADTQYF	TGTGCCAGCATTCCTTGGGGGAGCCGCGCAGATACGCAGTATTTT
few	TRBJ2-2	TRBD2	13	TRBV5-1	CASSAGGTGELFF	TGCGCCAGCTCCGCGGGAGGCACCGGGGAGCTGTTTTTT
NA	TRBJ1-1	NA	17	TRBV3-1	CASSHPISGGPGAEAFF	TGTGCCAGCAGCCACCCCATCTCTGGCGGACCAGGGGCTGAAGCTTTCTTT
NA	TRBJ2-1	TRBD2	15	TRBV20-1	CSARKPTSSHNEQFF	TGCAGTGCTAGAAAACCGACTAGCTCCCACAATGAGCAGTTCTTC
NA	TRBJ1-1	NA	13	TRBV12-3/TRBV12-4	CASRLKLNTEAFF	TGTGCCAGCAGATTAAAGTTGAACACTGAAGCTTTCTTT
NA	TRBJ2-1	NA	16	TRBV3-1	CASSQEYLELSNEQFF	TGTGCCAGCAGCCAAGAATACTTAGAGTTGTCCAATGAGCAGTTCTTC
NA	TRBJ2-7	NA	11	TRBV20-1	CSARGLLEQYF	TGCAGTGCTCGGGGTCTTCTCGAGCAGTACTTC
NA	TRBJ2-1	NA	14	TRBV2	CASRGPGGRIEQFF	TGTGCCAGCAGAGGCCCCGGGGGGCGTATTGAGCAGTTCTTC
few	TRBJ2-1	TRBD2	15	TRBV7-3	CASSRGLADNNEQFF	TGTGCCAGCAGCCGGGGACTAGCTGACAACAATGAGCAGTTCTTC
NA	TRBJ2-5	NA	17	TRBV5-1	CASLERQRVQDQETQYF	TGTGCCAGCCTCGAGCGGCAGCGGGTACAAGACCAAGAGACCCAGTACTTC
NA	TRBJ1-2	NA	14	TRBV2	CASSVVGGAYGYTF	TGTGCCAGCAGTGTCGTGGGTGGGGCCTATGGCTACACCTTC
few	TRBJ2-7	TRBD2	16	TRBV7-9	CASSLTLAGARLEQYF	TGTGCCAGCAGCTTGACGCTAGCGGGGGCCCGTCTCGAGCAGTACTTC
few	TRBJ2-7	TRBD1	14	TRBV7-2	CASRWTGGSYEQYF	TGTGCCAGCAGATGGACAGGGGGCTCCTACGAGCAGTACTTC
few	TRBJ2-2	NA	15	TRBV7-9	CASSLAVTNTGELFF	TGTGCCAGCAGCTTAGCGGTAACGAACACCGGGGAGCTGTTTTTT